The 9 T cell receptor beta chains below come from one sample, sequenced in a study of HIV-infected patients and healthy controls. No cell fractionation was done, so the repertoire covers all unsorted peripheral blood T cells. Reverse transcription used around 500 ng RNA and constant-region primers for alpha and beta. Using multiplexing indices, alpha and beta chain libraries were generated apart by chain-specific third strand synthesis. Via MiXCR, TCRdb re-called the 5' RACE reads, giving one row per CDR3 protein. This table holds about 18,000 distinct CDR3 sequences, 10% to 15% found once. The sequenced material came from blood. Receptor source: an adult in good health.

The gene calls are TRBV5-1 and TRBJ2-3, with 8 nucleotides matching TRBD2. The CDR3 loop spans 17 amino acids. V shed 0 bases and J 1 base; nucleotides not matched to a gene: 7. The germline V gene has CDR1 SGHRS and CDR2 YFSETQ. This chain's CDR3 is CASSLVGYSGGTDTQYF. For the CDR3, the DNA is TGCGCCAGCAGCTTGGTGGGGTATAGCGGGGGCACAGATACGCAGTATTTT.

This rearrangement joins TRBV20-1 to TRBJ1-5; 8 bases agree with TRBD1. The CDR3 is 14 amino acids. Germline CDR1 and CDR2: DFQATT and SNEGSKA (reference sequence). V trimming: 6 bases; J trimming: 7 bases; junction bases outside the gene matches: 11. CDR3 bases: TGCAGTGCAACCCCGCAGGGGGCAAAGCAGCCCCAGCATTTT. Amino acid sequence: CSATPQGAKQPQHF.

There are a few counts of this clonotype. This rearrangement joins TRBV20-1 to TRBJ1-2, with unresolved D. The CDR3 has 15 residues. Trimming stripped 1 base from V and 10 bases from J, with 22 bases between. Germline CDR1 reads DFQATT; CDR2 reads SNEGSKA (reference sequence). The CDR3 is CSARVGGTMIYSYTF. CDR3 coding DNA: TGCAGTGCTAGAGTCGGCGGCACAATGATTTATTCCTACACCTTC.

This clonotype was observed at least ten times. The CDR3 here is CASTSGDLYNEQFF. The CDR3 DNA is TGTGCCAGCACATCAGGGGACCTGTACAATGAGCAGTTCTTC. V gene TRBV5-4 combines with J gene TRBJ2-1; D is possibly TRBD1 (6 bases). The CDR3 is made up of 14 amino acids. CDR1 and CDR2 from the germline V gene are SGHNT and YYREEE (reference sequence). V lost 6 bases to trimming and J lost 4 bases, with 14 bases between them.

This clonotype ranks as medium-sized. The genes are TRBV2 and TRBJ2-3; no firm D call. Germline lookup yields CDR1 SNHLY and CDR2 FYNNEI. With 1 base removed from V and 3 bases from J, the gap between germline ends came to 5 bases. CDR3 size: 13 residues. The CDR3: CASSEGRTDTQYF. The CDR3 bases are TGTGCCAGCAGTGAAGGAAGGACAGATACGCAGTATTTT.

By share, this clonotype counts as medium-sized (0.01 to 0.1%). V usage is TRBV12-3 or TRBV12-4 and J usage is TRBJ2-3; TRBD1 is a possible D gene (5 bases). V was cut by 2 bases and J by 4 bases, with 10 bases left in between. The CDR3 sequence is 14 residues long. CDR3 amino acids: CASSLLGVSDTQYF. For the CDR3, the DNA is TGTGCCAGCAGTTTATTAGGGGTCTCAGATACGCAGTATTTT.

This clonotype was seen many times. This chain uses TRBV19 with TRBJ2-6, with a weak D call TRBD1 (7 bases). Between the trimmed V and J ends, which lost 7 bases and 1 base, there was a span of 14 bases. In germline, CDR1 is LNHDA, CDR2 SQIVND (reference sequence). The CDR3 runs 16 residues. The CDR3 here is CASKEGARSGANVLTF. The DNA for the CDR3 is TGTGCCAGTAAGGAGGGGGCGCGATCTGGGGCCAACGTCCTGACTTTC.

This clonotype was detected ten times or more. J is TRBJ2-1 and V is TRBV5-1; D remains unclear. Trimming stripped 0 bases from V and 1 base from J, with 8 bases between. The CDR3 extends over 15 amino acids. Germline V lookup: CDR1 SGHRS, CDR2 YFSETQ. The DNA of the CDR3 is TGCGCCAGCAGCTTGGGTTACTTGTCCTACAATGAGCAGTTCTTC. Amino acids: CASSLGYLSYNEQFF.

The gene calls are TRBV27 and TRBJ2-5; 16 bases fit TRBD2. Trimming cost V 5 bases and J 5 bases; bases outside gene matches: 11. The CDR3 length is 18 residues. CDR1 is MNHEY, CDR2 SMNVEV, per germline (reference sequence). The CDR3 loop is CASSLGMGLAGGHETQYF. In DNA, the CDR3 is TGTGCCAGCAGTCTAGGGATGGGACTAGCGGGGGGGCATGAGACCCAGTACTTC.